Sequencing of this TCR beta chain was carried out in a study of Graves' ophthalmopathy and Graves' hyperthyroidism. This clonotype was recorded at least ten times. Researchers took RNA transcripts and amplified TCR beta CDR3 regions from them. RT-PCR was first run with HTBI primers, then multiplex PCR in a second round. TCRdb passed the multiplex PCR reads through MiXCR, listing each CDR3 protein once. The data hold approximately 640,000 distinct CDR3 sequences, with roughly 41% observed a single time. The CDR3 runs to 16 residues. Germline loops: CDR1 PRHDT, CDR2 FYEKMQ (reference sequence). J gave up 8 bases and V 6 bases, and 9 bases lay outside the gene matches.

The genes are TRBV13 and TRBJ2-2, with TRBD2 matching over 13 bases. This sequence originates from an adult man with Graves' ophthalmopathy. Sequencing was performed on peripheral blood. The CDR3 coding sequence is TGTGCCAGCAGGCGGTCGGGACTAGCGGGAACAGGGGAGCTGTTTTTT. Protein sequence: CASRRSGLAGTGELFF.